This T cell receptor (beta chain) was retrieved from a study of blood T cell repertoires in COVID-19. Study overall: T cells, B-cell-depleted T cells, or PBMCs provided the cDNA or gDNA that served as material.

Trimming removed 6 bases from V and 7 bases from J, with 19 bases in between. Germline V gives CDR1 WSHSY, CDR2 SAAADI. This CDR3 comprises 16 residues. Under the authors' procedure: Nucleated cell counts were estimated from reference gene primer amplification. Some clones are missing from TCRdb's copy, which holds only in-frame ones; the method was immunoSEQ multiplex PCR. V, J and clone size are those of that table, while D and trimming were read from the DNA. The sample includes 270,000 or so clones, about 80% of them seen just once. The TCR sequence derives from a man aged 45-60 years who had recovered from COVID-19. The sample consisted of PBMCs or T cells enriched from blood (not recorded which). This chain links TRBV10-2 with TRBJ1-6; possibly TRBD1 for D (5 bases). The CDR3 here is CASRRGGGSKNSPLHF. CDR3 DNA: TGCGCCAGCAGGCGTGGGGGGGGAAGCAAAAATTCACCCCTCCACTTT.